A selection of T cell receptor beta chains follows, all from one sample in a study of response to subunit inactivated influenza vaccine. TCRdb re-called the RT-PCR reads with MiXCR, one entry per CDR3 protein. Among hundreds of thousands of distinct CDR3 sequences listed, around 14% were seen once. The source material was PBMCs from blood, sampled about 11 days after vaccination. These TCRs come from a man over 45 who received an inactivated influenza vaccine. The CDR3 runs from the conserved cysteine through the conserved F or W. Fields, in order: V gene, D gene, J gene, clone size, CDR3 protein, CDR3 DNA. The D gene is left open where the match is weak. Only some rows state a clone size, as once, few, many or a class for expanded clones.

V gene: TRBV27
D gene: .
J gene: TRBJ1-6
clone size: .
CDR3 protein: CASSLNRASPLHF
CDR3 DNA: TGTGCCAGCAGTTTAAATAGGGCTTCACCCCTCCACTTT

V gene: TRBV20-1
D gene: TRBD2
J gene: TRBJ2-3
clone size: few
CDR3 protein: CSARPPSETSGLTDTQYF
CDR3 DNA: TGCAGTGCTAGACCCCCCTCGGAGACTAGCGGGCTTACAGATACGCAGTATTTT

V gene: TRBV20-1
D gene: .
J gene: TRBJ2-3
clone size: .
CDR3 protein: CSAKKTVLAQYF
CDR3 DNA: TGCAGTGCTAAGAAAACAGTCCTGGCGCAGTATTTT

V gene: TRBV18
D gene: TRBD1
J gene: TRBJ2-5
clone size: .
CDR3 protein: CASSPRQGDVQETQYF
CDR3 DNA: TGTGCCAGCTCACCGCGACAGGGGGATGTCCAAGAGACCCAGTACTTC

V gene: TRBV15
D gene: TRBD2
J gene: TRBJ2-1
clone size: few
CDR3 protein: CATSRVGTSGYNEQFF
CDR3 DNA: TGTGCCACCAGCAGAGTGGGGACTAGCGGCTACAATGAGCAGTTCTTC

V gene: TRBV29-1
D gene: .
J gene: TRBJ2-7
clone size: many
CDR3 protein: CSVTLSTLYEQYF
CDR3 DNA: TGCAGCGTAACCCTTTCGACGCTTTACGAGCAGTACTTC

V gene: TRBV10-3
D gene: .
J gene: TRBJ1-4
clone size: few
CDR3 protein: CAISGEGWNEKLFF
CDR3 DNA: TGTGCCATCAGTGGGGAGGGGTGGAATGAAAAACTGTTTTTT

V gene: TRBV10-2
D gene: TRBD1
J gene: TRBJ2-1
clone size: few
CDR3 protein: CASSESGQLYNEQFF
CDR3 DNA: TGCGCCAGCAGTGAGTCGGGACAGCTGTACAATGAGCAGTTCTTC

V gene: TRBV5-1
D gene: .
J gene: TRBJ2-3
clone size: .
CDR3 protein: CASTGDSVGTQYF
CDR3 DNA: TGCGCCAGCACCGGGGATAGCGTTGGTACGCAGTATTTT

V gene: TRBV11-1
D gene: .
J gene: TRBJ2-7
clone size: .
CDR3 protein: CASSMGTSYEQYF
CDR3 DNA: TGTGCCAGCAGTATGGGCACCTCCTACGAGCAGTACTTC

V gene: TRBV28
D gene: .
J gene: TRBJ2-5
clone size: .
CDR3 protein: CASSPSMSSWRRVVGGKETQYF
CDR3 DNA: TGTGCCAGCAGTCCTTCCATGTCGTCGTGGAGGAGGGTGGTAGGGGGAAAAGAGACCCAGTACTTC

V gene: TRBV5-5
D gene: .
J gene: TRBJ2-2
clone size: .
CDR3 protein: CASRSAPPPNTGELFF
CDR3 DNA: TGTGCCAGCAGATCCGCCCCGCCACCGAACACCGGGGAGCTGTTTTTT

V gene: TRBV3-1
D gene: TRBD2
J gene: TRBJ2-5
clone size: .
CDR3 protein: CASSQGILAAEETQYF
CDR3 DNA: TGTGCCAGCAGCCAAGGGATCCTAGCGGCCGAAGAGACCCAGTACTTC

V gene: TRBV7-9
D gene: TRBD1
J gene: TRBJ2-1
clone size: .
CDR3 protein: CASSLWDRGHNEQFF
CDR3 DNA: TGTGCCAGCAGCTTATGGGACAGGGGCCACAATGAGCAGTTCTTC

V gene: TRBV7-9
D gene: .
J gene: TRBJ2-7
clone size: .
CDR3 protein: CASSLHGQTFYEQYF
CDR3 DNA: TGTGCCAGCAGCTTACATGGGCAGACTTTCTACGAGCAGTACTTC

V gene: TRBV6-1
D gene: .
J gene: TRBJ2-3
clone size: few
CDR3 protein: CASSPGFGPTDTQYF
CDR3 DNA: TGTGCCAGCAGTCCTGGATTCGGGCCCACAGATACGCAGTATTTT

V gene: TRBV12-3/TRBV12-4
D gene: .
J gene: TRBJ1-5
clone size: .
CDR3 protein: CASSLGTPLANQPQHF
CDR3 DNA: TGTGCCAGCAGTCTAGGGACTCCCCTGGCGAATCAGCCCCAGCATTTT

V gene: TRBV11-2
D gene: .
J gene: TRBJ1-1
clone size: few
CDR3 protein: CASSSLAPQLENTEAFF
CDR3 DNA: TGTGCCAGCAGCTCACTCGCCCCACAGCTTGAGAACACTGAAGCTTTCTTT

V gene: TRBV7-2
D gene: TRBD1
J gene: TRBJ2-1
clone size: few
CDR3 protein: CASSLRLGQGFRNEQFF
CDR3 DNA: TGTGCCAGCAGCTTACGCTTGGGACAGGGCTTTAGGAATGAGCAGTTCTTC

V gene: TRBV3-1
D gene: TRBD1
J gene: TRBJ2-7
clone size: once
CDR3 protein: CASSQEREGPGQNHYEQYF
CDR3 DNA: TGTGCCAGCAGCCAAGAGCGCGAGGGTCCGGGACAGAACCACTACGAGCAGTACTTC

V gene: TRBV12-3/TRBV12-4
D gene: .
J gene: TRBJ2-7
clone size: few
CDR3 protein: CASSLRTHMRGMQYF
CDR3 DNA: TGTGCCAGCAGTTTAAGGACCCACATGCGGGGAATGCAGTACTTC

V gene: TRBV5-1
D gene: .
J gene: TRBJ2-1
clone size: many
CDR3 protein: CASSLGGASNEQFF
CDR3 DNA: TGCGCCAGCAGCTTGGGGGGCGCTTCCAATGAGCAGTTCTTC

V gene: TRBV28
D gene: TRBD1
J gene: TRBJ1-1
clone size: few
CDR3 protein: CASSLSSRGLAFF
CDR3 DNA: TGTGCCAGCAGTTTATCCTCCAGGGGGCTTGCTTTCTTT

V gene: TRBV9
D gene: .
J gene: TRBJ2-7
clone size: .
CDR3 protein: CASSEKGHQAYEQYF
CDR3 DNA: TGTGCCAGCAGCGAGAAGGGACACCAAGCCTACGAGCAGTACTTC

V gene: TRBV7-9
D gene: .
J gene: TRBJ2-2
clone size: many
CDR3 protein: CASSLILDGELFF
CDR3 DNA: TGTGCCAGCAGCTTAATACTAGACGGGGAGCTGTTTTTT

V gene: TRBV19
D gene: .
J gene: TRBJ1-1
clone size: few
CDR3 protein: CASRRDRVATEAFF
CDR3 DNA: TGTGCCAGTAGGCGAGACCGGGTGGCCACTGAAGCTTTCTTT

V gene: TRBV11-2
D gene: .
J gene: TRBJ2-1
clone size: many
CDR3 protein: CASRLGNEQFF
CDR3 DNA: TGTGCCAGCAGGTTAGGAAATGAGCAGTTCTTC

V gene: TRBV28
D gene: .
J gene: TRBJ2-5
clone size: .
CDR3 protein: CASTQFEGFETQYF
CDR3 DNA: TGTGCCAGCACCCAATTCGAGGGTTTTGAGACCCAGTACTTC

V gene: TRBV6-2/TRBV6-3
D gene: TRBD2
J gene: TRBJ2-2
clone size: .
CDR3 protein: CATGPISGRYTGELFF
CDR3 DNA: TGTGCCACCGGACCCATTAGCGGGAGGTACACCGGGGAGCTGTTTTTT

V gene: TRBV3-1
D gene: TRBD2
J gene: TRBJ2-2
clone size: few
CDR3 protein: CASSPPGLAGFHTGELFF
CDR3 DNA: TGTGCCAGCAGCCCACCCGGACTAGCAGGTTTTCACACCGGGGAGCTGTTTTTT

V gene: TRBV27
D gene: .
J gene: TRBJ2-2
clone size: .
CDR3 protein: CASSLGDRNTGELFF
CDR3 DNA: TGTGCCAGCAGTTTAGGTGACAGAAACACCGGGGAGCTGTTTTTT

V gene: TRBV7-9
D gene: TRBD1
J gene: TRBJ2-7
clone size: few
CDR3 protein: CASSSGGWAYEQYF
CDR3 DNA: TGTGCCAGCAGCTCAGGGGGTTGGGCCTACGAGCAGTACTTC

V gene: TRBV10-3
D gene: TRBD1
J gene: TRBJ2-2
clone size: .
CDR3 protein: CAPFRDRVYTGELFF
CDR3 DNA: TGTGCCCCTTTCCGGGACAGGGTATACACCGGGGAGCTGTTTTTT

V gene: TRBV7-2
D gene: TRBD2
J gene: TRBJ2-7
clone size: .
CDR3 protein: CASSLAGGGAAGWQYF
CDR3 DNA: TGTGCCAGCAGCTTAGCGGGGGGAGGGGCAGCCGGTTGGCAGTACTTC

V gene: TRBV6-2/TRBV6-3
D gene: TRBD2
J gene: TRBJ2-7
clone size: few
CDR3 protein: CASRGRGYSYEQYF
CDR3 DNA: TGTGCCAGCCGTGGGCGGGGGTATTCCTACGAGCAGTACTTC

V gene: TRBV7-9
D gene: .
J gene: TRBJ2-5
clone size: .
CDR3 protein: CASSVWLGEEETQYF
CDR3 DNA: TGTGCCAGCAGCGTATGGCTAGGAGAAGAAGAGACCCAGTACTTC

V gene: TRBV20-1
D gene: .
J gene: TRBJ2-2
clone size: few
CDR3 protein: CSAQGGNRGGELFF
CDR3 DNA: TGCAGTGCCCAGGGGGGGAATCGGGGCGGGGAGCTGTTTTTT

V gene: TRBV10-3
D gene: .
J gene: TRBJ2-5
clone size: few
CDR3 protein: CAISDPRGQTARETQYF
CDR3 DNA: TGTGCCATCAGTGACCCCCGGGGCCAAACAGCCAGGGAGACCCAGTACTTC